The TCR beta chain described here comes from a study of blood T cell repertoires in COVID-19. About the study: Sites across the United States, Italy and Spain contributed samples from acute and convalescent COVID-19. From T cells, B-cell-depleted T cells, or PBMCs came the material, which was cDNA or gDNA.

Residents of about two dozen US areas, aged about 18 to 95 years, made up the participants. Within 2 weeks before study entry, exposed participants met a COVID-19 case. The repertoire was sequenced with immunoSEQ multiplex PCR; TCRdb's copy has only in-frame clones and lacks some. The sample yields nearly 250,000 clones, about 87% seen once. The CDR3 totals 15 residues. The ends were cut back, 0 bases at V and 1 base at J, with 9 bases in the middle. Looked up from germline, CDR1 is MNHEY and CDR2 is SVGAGI. The specimen sequenced was PBMCs or T cells enriched from blood (not recorded which). The origin of this receptor is a man between 50 and 59 years old who had been exposed to COVID-19. This chain links TRBV6-5 with TRBJ1-1; maybe TRBD1 (5 bases). Here the CDR3 DNA reads TGTGCCAGCAGTTACTCGAGCGGGGGGAACACTGAAGCTTTCTTT. Translated, it gives CASSYSSGGNTEAFF.